The clone carrying this T cell receptor beta chain was observed a handful of times. A second PCR of 7 to 11 cycles used a sample-barcoded 5' primer and a J-beta primer mix. TCRdb passed the 5' RACE reads through MiXCR, listing each CDR3 protein once. The table shows fewer than 600,000 distinct CDR3 sequences, with roughly a quarter occurring only once. Per germline, CDR1 MNHEY and CDR2 SVGAGI. The CDR3 has 14 amino acids. These data are taken from a study of blood T cells in healthy people across ages. This same sample was also taken into another study, of T cells of mothers and their children.

Sequencing was performed on blood. The rearrangement links TRBV6-5 to TRBJ2-5; D is undetermined. Matching the DNA end better, TRBJ2-7 makes the J call doubtful. This receptor was identified in a boy aged 2 to 10 in good health. The DNA of the CDR3 is TGTGCCAGCAGACCAATTATACTCGCCTACGAGCAGTACTTC. Translated: CASRPIILAYEQYF.